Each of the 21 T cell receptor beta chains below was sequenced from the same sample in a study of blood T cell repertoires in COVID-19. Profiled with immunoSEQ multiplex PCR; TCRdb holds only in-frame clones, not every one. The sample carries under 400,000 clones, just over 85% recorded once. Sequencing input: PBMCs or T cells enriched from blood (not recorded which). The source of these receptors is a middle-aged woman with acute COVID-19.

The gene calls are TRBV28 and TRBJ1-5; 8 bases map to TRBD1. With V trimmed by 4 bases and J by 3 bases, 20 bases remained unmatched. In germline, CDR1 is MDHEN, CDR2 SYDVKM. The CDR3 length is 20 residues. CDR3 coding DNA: TGTGCCAGCAGTTCTAGCCGGCCTCCCGGGACAGGTCTACCCAATCAGCCCCAGCATTTT. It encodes CASSSSRPPGTGLPNQPQHF.

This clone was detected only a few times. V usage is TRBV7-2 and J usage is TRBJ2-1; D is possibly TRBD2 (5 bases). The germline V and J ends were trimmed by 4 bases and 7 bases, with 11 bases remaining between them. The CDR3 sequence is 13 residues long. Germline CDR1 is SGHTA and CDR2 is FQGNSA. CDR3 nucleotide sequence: TGTGCCAGCAGCTCGATACCGGGGAATGAGCAGTTCTTC. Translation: CASSSIPGNEQFF.

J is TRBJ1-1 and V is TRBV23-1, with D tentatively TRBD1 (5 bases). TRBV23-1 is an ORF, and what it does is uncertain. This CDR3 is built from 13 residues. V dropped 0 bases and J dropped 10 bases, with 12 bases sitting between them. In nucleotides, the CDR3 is TGCGCCAGCAGTCAATCAGACCTGGGGGGAGCTTTCTTT. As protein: CASSQSDLGGAFF.

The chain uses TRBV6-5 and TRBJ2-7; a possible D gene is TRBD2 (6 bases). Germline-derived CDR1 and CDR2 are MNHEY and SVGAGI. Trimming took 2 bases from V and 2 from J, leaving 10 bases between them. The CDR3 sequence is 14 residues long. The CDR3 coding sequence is TGTGCCAGCAGTTACCTCCGGGGGACCTACGAGCAGTACTTC. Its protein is CASSYLRGTYEQYF.

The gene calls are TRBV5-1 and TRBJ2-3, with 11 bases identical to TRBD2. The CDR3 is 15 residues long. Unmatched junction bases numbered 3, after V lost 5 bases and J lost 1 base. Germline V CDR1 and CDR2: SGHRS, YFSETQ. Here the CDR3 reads CASRTSGMGTDTQYF. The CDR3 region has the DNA TGCGCCAGCAGGACTAGCGGGATGGGCACAGATACGCAGTATTTT. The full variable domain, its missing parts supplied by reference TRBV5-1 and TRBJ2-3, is KAGVTQTPRYLIKTRGQQVTLSCSPISGHRSVSWYQQTPGQGLQFLFEYFSETQRNKGNFPGRFSGRQFSNSRSEMNVSTLELGDSALYLCASRTSGMGTDTQYFGPGTRLTVL.

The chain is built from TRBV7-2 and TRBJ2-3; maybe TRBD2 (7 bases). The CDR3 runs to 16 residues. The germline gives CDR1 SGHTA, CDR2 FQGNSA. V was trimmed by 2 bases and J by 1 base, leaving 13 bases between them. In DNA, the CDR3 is TGTGCCAGCAGCTTAAGGCCGGGGGGCGGCACAGATACGCAGTATTTT. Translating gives CASSLRPGGGTDTQYF.

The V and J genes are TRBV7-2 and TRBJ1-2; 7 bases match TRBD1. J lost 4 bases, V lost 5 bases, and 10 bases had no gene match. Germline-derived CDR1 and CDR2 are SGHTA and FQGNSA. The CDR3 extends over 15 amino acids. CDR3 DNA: TGTGCCAGCAGCATAAGCGGGGGACAGTTCTATGGCTACACCTTC. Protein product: CASSISGGQFYGYTF.

In DNA, the CDR3 is TGCGCCAGCAGCCAAGATCCGAGGGCTAACTATGGCTACACCTTC. Translated: CASSQDPRANYGYTF. J is TRBJ1-2 and V is TRBV4-1; D is uncertain. The CDR3 consists of 15 residues. V was trimmed by 0 bases and J by 0 bases, leaving 8 bases between them. Looked up from germline, CDR1 is MGHRA and CDR2 is YSYEKL.

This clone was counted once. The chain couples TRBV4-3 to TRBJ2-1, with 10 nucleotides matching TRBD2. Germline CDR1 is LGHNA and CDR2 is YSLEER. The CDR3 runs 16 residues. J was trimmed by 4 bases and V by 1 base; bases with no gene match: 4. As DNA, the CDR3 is TGCGCCAGCAGCCAAGCTTCTAGCGGGGGTTACAATGAGCAGTTCTTC. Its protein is CASSQASSGGYNEQFF.

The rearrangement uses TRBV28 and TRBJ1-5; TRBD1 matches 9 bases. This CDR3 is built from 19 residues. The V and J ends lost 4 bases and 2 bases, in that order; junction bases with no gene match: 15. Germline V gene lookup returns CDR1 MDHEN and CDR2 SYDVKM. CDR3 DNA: TGTGCCAGCAGTTCCCAATACCGGGACAGGGACCGTGGCAATCAGCCCCAGCATTTT. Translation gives CASSSQYRDRDRGNQPQHF.

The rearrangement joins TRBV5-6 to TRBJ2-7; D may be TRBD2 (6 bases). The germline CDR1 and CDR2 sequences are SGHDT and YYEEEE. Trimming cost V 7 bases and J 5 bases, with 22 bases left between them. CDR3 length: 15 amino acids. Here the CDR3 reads CASSPPGLRGHEQYF. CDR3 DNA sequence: TGTGCCAGCTCGCCCCCGGGACTTCGTGGCCACGAGCAGTACTTC.

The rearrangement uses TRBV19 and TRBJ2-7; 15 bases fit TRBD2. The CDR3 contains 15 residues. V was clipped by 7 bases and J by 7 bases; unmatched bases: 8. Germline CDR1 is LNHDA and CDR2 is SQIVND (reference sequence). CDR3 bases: TGTGCCAGTAAACCGGGACTAGCGGGGGGTCAGGAGCAGTACTTC. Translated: CASKPGLAGGQEQYF.

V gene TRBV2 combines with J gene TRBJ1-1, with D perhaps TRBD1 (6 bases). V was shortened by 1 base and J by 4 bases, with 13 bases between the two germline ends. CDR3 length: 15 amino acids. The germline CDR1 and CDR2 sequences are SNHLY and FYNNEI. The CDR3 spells CASSEGIQGFTEAFF. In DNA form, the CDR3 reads TGTGCCAGCAGTGAAGGGATACAGGGTTTCACTGAAGCTTTCTTT. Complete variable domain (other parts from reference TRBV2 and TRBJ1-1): EPEVTQTPSHQVTQMGQEVILRCVPISNHLYFYWYRQILGQKVEFLVSFYNNEISEKSEIFDDQFSVERPDGSNFTLKIRSTKLEDSAMYFCASSEGIQGFTEAFFGQGTRLTVV.

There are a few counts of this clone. CDR3 loop: CASRQGMNTGELFF. The DNA for the CDR3 is TGTGCCAGTCGACAGGGGATGAACACCGGGGAGCTGTTTTTT. The V gene is TRBV7-3, the J gene TRBJ2-2; 8 bases line up with TRBD1. The CDR3 runs to 14 residues. The germline CDR1 and CDR2 sequences are SGHTA and FQGTGA. The V and J ends lost 9 bases and 1 base, in that order; junction bases with no gene match: 4.

CDR3 nucleotides: TGTGCCAGCAGCCTTCTAGCGGGGAACACCGGGGAGCTGTTTTTT. It yields the protein CASSLLAGNTGELFF. The chain uses TRBV3-1 (or the pseudogene TRBV3-2) and TRBJ2-2; 8 bases line up with TRBD2. V lost 4 bases to trimming and J lost 1 base; unmatched junction nucleotides: 2. CDR1 LGHDT and CDR2 YNNKEL come from the germline V gene (reference sequence). This CDR3 comprises 15 residues.

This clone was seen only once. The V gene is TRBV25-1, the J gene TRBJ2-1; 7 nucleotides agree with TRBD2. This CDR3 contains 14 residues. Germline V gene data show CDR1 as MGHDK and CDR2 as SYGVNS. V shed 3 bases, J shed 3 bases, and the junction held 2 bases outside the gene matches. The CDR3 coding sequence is TGTGCCAGCAGTGATAGCGGGCGCTACAATGAGCAGTTCTTC. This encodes CASSDSGRYNEQFF.

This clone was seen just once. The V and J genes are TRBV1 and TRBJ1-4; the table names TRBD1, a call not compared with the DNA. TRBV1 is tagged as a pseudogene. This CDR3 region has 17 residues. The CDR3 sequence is CTSSRVRKTGFQEKLFF. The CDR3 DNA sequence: TGCACCAGCAGTCGGGTCCGAAAAACAGGGTTTCAGGAAAAACTGTTTTTT.

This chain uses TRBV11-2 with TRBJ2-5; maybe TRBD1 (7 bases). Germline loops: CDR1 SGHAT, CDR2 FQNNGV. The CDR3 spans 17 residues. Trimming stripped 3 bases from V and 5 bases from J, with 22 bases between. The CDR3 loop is CASSFFPGQPRGETQYF. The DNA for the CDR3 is TGTGCCAGCAGCTTTTTTCCGGGACAGCCCCGGGGGGAGACCCAGTACTTC.

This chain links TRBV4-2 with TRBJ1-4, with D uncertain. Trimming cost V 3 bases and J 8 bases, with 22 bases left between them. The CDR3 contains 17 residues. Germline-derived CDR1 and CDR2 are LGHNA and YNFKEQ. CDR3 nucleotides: TGTGCCAGCAGCCACCACGCCCTCCTCGACGGGAACGAAAAACTGTTTTTT. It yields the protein CASSHHALLDGNEKLFF.

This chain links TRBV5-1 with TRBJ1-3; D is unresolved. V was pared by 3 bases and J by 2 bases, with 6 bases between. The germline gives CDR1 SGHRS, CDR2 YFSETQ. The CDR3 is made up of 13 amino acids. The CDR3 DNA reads TGCGCCAGCAGCTCTATCCCTGGAAACACCATATATTTT. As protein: CASSSIPGNTIYF.

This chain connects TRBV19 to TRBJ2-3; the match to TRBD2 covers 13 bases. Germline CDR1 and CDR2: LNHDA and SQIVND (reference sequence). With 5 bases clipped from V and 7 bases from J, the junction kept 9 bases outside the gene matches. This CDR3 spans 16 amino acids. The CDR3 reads CASSRGLAGDPNTQYF. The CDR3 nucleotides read TGTGCCAGTAGTCGCGGACTAGCGGGAGACCCGAATACGCAGTATTTT.